There are many counts of the clone carrying this T cell receptor beta chain. This sample is part of a study of T cells in Graves' hyperthyroidism and ophthalmopathy. Germline assignment: CDR1 MDHEN and CDR2 SYDVKM. Trimming removed 3 bases from V and 0 bases from J; junction bases left unmatched: 8. The CDR3 sequence is 18 residues long. Amplification of TCR beta CDR3 regions used RNA as the template. TCR CDR3 underwent first-round RT-PCR with the HTBI primer set. TCRdb used MiXCR to reprocess the multiplex PCR reads, holding one entry per CDR3 protein. The sample yields approximately 250,000 distinct CDR3 sequences, approximately 25% seen once.

Sequencing was performed on blood. V and J are TRBV28 and TRBJ2-4, with 10 positions matching TRBD2. The sequence derives from a woman in her forties with Graves' ophthalmopathy. The chain's CDR3 is CASSFLAGESLAKNIQYF. CDR3 DNA sequence: TGTGCCAGCAGTTTCCTAGCGGGGGAATCGCTAGCCAAAAACATTCAGTACTTC.